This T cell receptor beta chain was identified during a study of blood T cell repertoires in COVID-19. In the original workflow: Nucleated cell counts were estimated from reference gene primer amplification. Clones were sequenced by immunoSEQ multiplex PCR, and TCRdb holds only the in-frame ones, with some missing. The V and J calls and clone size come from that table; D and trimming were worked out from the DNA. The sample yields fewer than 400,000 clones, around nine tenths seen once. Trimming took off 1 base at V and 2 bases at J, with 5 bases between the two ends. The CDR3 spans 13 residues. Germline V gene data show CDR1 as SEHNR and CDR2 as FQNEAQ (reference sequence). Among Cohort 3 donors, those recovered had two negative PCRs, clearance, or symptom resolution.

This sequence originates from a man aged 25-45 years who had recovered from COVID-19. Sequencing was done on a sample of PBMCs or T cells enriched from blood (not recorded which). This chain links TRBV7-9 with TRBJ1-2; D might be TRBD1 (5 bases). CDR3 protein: CASSLGTNYGYTF. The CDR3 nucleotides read TGTGCCAGCAGCTTAGGGACAAACTATGGCTACACCTTC.